This T cell receptor beta chain emerged from a study of metastatic and nonmetastatic thyroid tumors. Treatment of any kind had been given to no patient before thyroid surgery. With 2 bases removed from V and 7 bases from J, the gap between germline ends came to 19 bases. This CDR3 is built from 16 residues. CDR1 is LNHNV and CDR2 is YYDKDF in the germline V gene (reference sequence). Using MiXCR, TCRdb re-called clones from the PCR reads. Here the sample spans roughly 30,000 clones, roughly 3.5% being singletons. This clone has at least ten counts. This chain joins TRBV15 and TRBJ2-3, with D tentatively TRBD1 or TRBD2 (5 bases each). The receptor comes from a male donor with papillary thyroid cancer or a benign thyroid nodule (not recorded which). Some clones in this sample may be carry-over from other donors' samples. The sequencing input was blood. CDR3 in amino acids: CATSRSSGLTGHTQYF. The CDR3 DNA reads as TGTGCCACCAGCAGATCCTCAGGCCTAACGGGACATACGCAGTATTTT.